These T cell receptor beta chains were read from a single sample in a study of T cell responses to AZD1222 COVID-19 vaccine. The assay was immunoSEQ multiplex PCR, and TCRdb's table has in-frame clones only and misses some. The repertoire holds some 130,000 clones, with roughly 90% as singletons. The sequencing here drew on peripheral blood, taken on day 0 of AZD1222 vaccination. The receptor source for this set is an adult in good health. The CDR3 runs from the conserved cysteine through the conserved F or W. The order of the fields is CDR3 protein, CDR3 DNA, D gene, J gene, clone size, V gene. D genes are given only for firm matches. The listing skips clone size in some rows; elsewhere it reads once, few, many or a size class.

CDR3: CASSLVAGKNTDTQYF
DNA: TGCGCCAGCAGCTTGGTTGCGGGGAAGAACACAGATACGCAGTATTTT
D: NA
J: TRBJ2-3
size: NA
V: TRBV5-1

CDR3: CASSQNRGIVQFF
DNA: TGTGCCAGCAGCCAAAACAGGGGGATAGTGCAGTTCTTC
D: TRBD1
J: TRBJ2-1
size: NA
V: TRBV3-1/TRBV3-2

CDR3: CASSISSLRAQGYTF
DNA: TGTGCCAGTAGTATCTCCTCCCTCAGGGCCCAGGGCTACACCTTC
D: NA
J: TRBJ1-2
size: NA
V: TRBV19

CDR3: CATSDPAMLYPTDTQYF
DNA: TGTGCCACCAGTGATCCCGCCATGCTTTATCCCACAGATACGCAGTATTTT
D: NA
J: TRBJ2-3
size: NA
V: TRBV24-1

CDR3: CATSSPKSTDTQYF
DNA: TGTGCCACCAGCAGTCCCAAGAGCACAGATACGCAGTATTTT
D: NA
J: TRBJ2-3
size: once
V: TRBV15

CDR3: CASSLDRVSGNTIYF
DNA: TGCGCCAGCAGCCTTGACCGGGTTTCTGGAAACACCATATATTTT
D: NA
J: TRBJ1-3
size: NA
V: TRBV4-1

CDR3: CASSPPVWRGEKLFF
DNA: TGTGCCAGCTCACCACCGGTATGGCGGGGTGAAAAACTGTTTTTT
D: NA
J: TRBJ1-4
size: once
V: TRBV18

CDR3: CASSGLGYGYTF
DNA: TGTGCCAGCAGCGGACTGGGGTATGGCTACACCTTC
D: NA
J: TRBJ1-2
size: NA
V: TRBV6-5

CDR3: CASSPEQGKAGEQYF
DNA: TGTGCCAGCTCCCCCGAACAGGGTAAAGCGGGGGAGCAGTACTTC
D: NA
J: TRBJ2-7
size: NA
V: TRBV18

CDR3: CASAYWDRVNQPQHF
DNA: TGTGCCAGTGCCTATTGGGACAGGGTTAATCAGCCCCAGCATTTT
D: TRBD1
J: TRBJ1-5
size: NA
V: TRBV19

CDR3: CASSRGLAGADNEQFF
DNA: TGCGCCAGCTCCAGGGGACTAGCGGGGGCCGATAATGAGCAGTTCTTC
D: TRBD2
J: TRBJ2-1
size: NA
V: TRBV10-2

CDR3: CASRVRTGGTEAFF
DNA: TGTGCCAGCAGAGTCCGGACAGGGGGCACTGAAGCTTTCTTT
D: TRBD1
J: TRBJ1-1
size: few
V: TRBV13

CDR3: CASSFESPNGELFF
DNA: TGCGCCAGCAGCTTTGAATCGCCTAACGGGGAGCTGTTTTTT
D: NA
J: TRBJ2-2
size: NA
V: TRBV5-1

CDR3: CASSLGSFSTEQFF
DNA: TGTGCCAGCAGCTTAGGTAGCTTCAGTACTGAGCAGTTCTTC
D: NA
J: TRBJ2-1
size: NA
V: TRBV11-3